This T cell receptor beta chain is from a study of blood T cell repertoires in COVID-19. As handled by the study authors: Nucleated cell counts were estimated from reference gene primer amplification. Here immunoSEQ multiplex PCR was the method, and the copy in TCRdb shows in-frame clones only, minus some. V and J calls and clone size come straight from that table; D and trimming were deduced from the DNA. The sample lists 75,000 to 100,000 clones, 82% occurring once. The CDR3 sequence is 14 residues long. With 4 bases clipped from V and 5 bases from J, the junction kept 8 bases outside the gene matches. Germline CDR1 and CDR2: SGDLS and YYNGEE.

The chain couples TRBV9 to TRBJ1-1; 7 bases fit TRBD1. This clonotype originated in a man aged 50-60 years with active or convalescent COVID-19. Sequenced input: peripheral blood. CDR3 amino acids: CASSIGLQGTEAFF. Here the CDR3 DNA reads TGTGCCAGCAGCATCGGACTACAGGGGACTGAAGCTTTCTTT.